This is a list of T cell receptor beta chains from one sample in a study of blood T cell repertoires in COVID-19. The table came from immunoSEQ multiplex PCR; TCRdb's copy has only in-frame clones and leaves some out. The table lists a few hundred thousand clones, around 92% of them singletons. Sequenced: PBMCs or T cells enriched from blood (not recorded which). The source is a woman aged 25 to 45 who had recovered from COVID-19. Each CDR3 is given with its conserved first and last residue. A D gene is named only where the DNA matches it firmly. Clone size is given for some rows only: seen once, a few or many times, or a class if the clone is expanded.

abundance: NA
d_gene: NA
len: 13
v_gene: TRBV12-5
j_gene: TRBJ1-2
CDR3nt: TGTGCTAGTGGGGTACAGGGACACTATGGCTACACCTTC
CDR3aa: CASGVQGHYGYTF

abundance: NA
d_gene: TRBD1
len: 13
v_gene: TRBV6-5
j_gene: TRBJ2-7
CDR3nt: TGTGCCAGCAGGGAGACAGGGGGCTCCGAGCAGTACTTC
CDR3aa: CASRETGGSEQYF

abundance: NA
d_gene: NA
len: 14
v_gene: TRBV29-1
j_gene: TRBJ2-7
CDR3nt: TGCAGCGTTGAATTCCAGGGCCCAACATACGAGCAGTACTTC
CDR3aa: CSVEFQGPTYEQYF

abundance: NA
d_gene: NA
len: 13
v_gene: TRBV6-5
j_gene: TRBJ2-1
CDR3nt: TGTGCCATAAACAGGCCTGACTACAATGAGCAGTTCTTC
CDR3aa: CAINRPDYNEQFF

abundance: NA
d_gene: TRBD2
len: 15
v_gene: TRBV7-3
j_gene: TRBJ2-1
CDR3nt: TGTGCCAGCAGCTTACGGGGGGGCGGATACAATGAGCAGTTCTTC
CDR3aa: CASSLRGGGYNEQFF

abundance: NA
d_gene: TRBD1
len: 14
v_gene: TRBV7-3
j_gene: TRBJ2-1
CDR3nt: TGTGCCAGCAGTCGTGGGACAGGGGACAATGAGCAGTTCTTC
CDR3aa: CASSRGTGDNEQFF

abundance: few
d_gene: NA
len: 13
v_gene: TRBV6-5
j_gene: TRBJ1-5
CDR3nt: TGTGCCAGCAGTCGGGACAACAATCAGCCCCAGCATTTT
CDR3aa: CASSRDNNQPQHF

abundance: NA
d_gene: NA
len: 13
v_gene: TRBV30
j_gene: TRBJ1-5
CDR3nt: TGTGCCTGGAGCAGGGAGGGGGGTCAGCCCCAGCATTTT
CDR3aa: CAWSREGGQPQHF

abundance: NA
d_gene: NA
len: 17
v_gene: TRBV19
j_gene: TRBJ2-1
CDR3nt: TGTGCCAGTAGCCCCCCGCGTGACTACAGCTCCTACAATGAGCAGTTCTTC
CDR3aa: CASSPPRDYSSYNEQFF

abundance: NA
d_gene: TRBD1
len: 16
v_gene: TRBV9
j_gene: TRBJ1-2
CDR3nt: TGTGCCAGCAGCGTTGGTTTCGGACAGGGAGGATATGGCTACACCTTC
CDR3aa: CASSVGFGQGGYGYTF

abundance: NA
d_gene: TRBD2
len: 14
v_gene: TRBV5-1
j_gene: TRBJ2-1
CDR3nt: TGCGCCAGCACTGGGGGGGAAGCCTACAATGAGCAGTTCTTC
CDR3aa: CASTGGEAYNEQFF

abundance: NA
d_gene: NA
len: 15
v_gene: TRBV6-2/TRBV6-3
j_gene: TRBJ1-2
CDR3nt: TGTGCCAGCAGTTACCGCCCCGCAGGGGATCGCGGCTACACCTTC
CDR3aa: CASSYRPAGDRGYTF

abundance: NA
d_gene: TRBD1
len: 13
v_gene: TRBV6-5
j_gene: TRBJ1-2
CDR3nt: TGTGCCAGCAGCCAGGGGGGTCAGGATGGCTACACCTTC
CDR3aa: CASSQGGQDGYTF

abundance: NA
d_gene: TRBD2
len: 16
v_gene: TRBV27
j_gene: TRBJ2-2
CDR3nt: TGTGCCAGCAGTTTGTTGGCGGGAGTAGGCACCGGGGAGCTGTTTTTT
CDR3aa: CASSLLAGVGTGELFF

abundance: NA
d_gene: NA
len: 12
v_gene: TRBV27
j_gene: TRBJ1-6
CDR3nt: TGTGCCAGCAGTTTATTAGATTCACCCCTCCACTTT
CDR3aa: CASSLLDSPLHF

abundance: NA
d_gene: NA
len: 13
v_gene: TRBV25-1
j_gene: TRBJ1-2
CDR3nt: TGTGCCAGCAGTGAATACTACGGCGGGGGCTACACCTTC
CDR3aa: CASSEYYGGGYTF

abundance: NA
d_gene: TRBD1
len: 15
v_gene: TRBV11-3
j_gene: TRBJ2-1
CDR3nt: TGTGCCAGCAGCTTAGGGACAGGGTCTAGGGATGAGCAGTTCTTC
CDR3aa: CASSLGTGSRDEQFF

abundance: NA
d_gene: TRBD2
len: 17
v_gene: TRBV5-1
j_gene: TRBJ2-3
CDR3nt: TGCGCCAGCAGCCCGCAGCCAGCTAGCGGGGGGACAGATACGCAGTATTTT
CDR3aa: CASSPQPASGGTDTQYF

abundance: NA
d_gene: NA
len: 13
v_gene: TRBV7-8
j_gene: TRBJ2-7
CDR3nt: TGTGCCAGCAGCTTACAGCAGGTCTACGAGCAGTACTTC
CDR3aa: CASSLQQVYEQYF

abundance: few
d_gene: NA
len: 14
v_gene: TRBV30
j_gene: TRBJ1-5
CDR3nt: TGTGCCTGGAGTGTTCGACAGTCGTTGGAGCCCCAGCATTTT
CDR3aa: CAWSVRQSLEPQHF

abundance: NA
d_gene: NA
len: 12
v_gene: TRBV11-2
j_gene: TRBJ2-7
CDR3nt: TGTGCCAGCAGCTTAGATCCCTCCGAGCAGTACTTC
CDR3aa: CASSLDPSEQYF

abundance: NA
d_gene: NA
len: 12
v_gene: TRBV6-5
j_gene: TRBJ1-4
CDR3nt: TGTGCCAGCAGCGGGAGTAATGAAAAACTGTTTTTT
CDR3aa: CASSGSNEKLFF

abundance: NA
d_gene: TRBD1
len: 16
v_gene: TRBV18
j_gene: TRBJ1-5
CDR3nt: TGTGCCAGCTCACCTACAGGGGCTACAAGCAATCAGCCCCAGCATTTT
CDR3aa: CASSPTGATSNQPQHF

abundance: NA
d_gene: TRBD2
len: 14
v_gene: TRBV6-5
j_gene: TRBJ2-5
CDR3nt: TGTGCCAGCACCCAACTCGGGGGAGGGGAGACCCAGTACTTC
CDR3aa: CASTQLGGGETQYF

abundance: NA
d_gene: TRBD1
len: 14
v_gene: TRBV6-5
j_gene: TRBJ1-2
CDR3nt: TGTGCCAGCAGTTACGGACAGGGCGGCTATGGCTACACCTTC
CDR3aa: CASSYGQGGYGYTF

abundance: NA
d_gene: NA
len: 15
v_gene: TRBV3-1/TRBV3-2
j_gene: TRBJ1-4
CDR3nt: TGTGCCAGCAGCCAAGATACGGGGACAATTGAAAAACTGTTTTTT
CDR3aa: CASSQDTGTIEKLFF

abundance: NA
d_gene: NA
len: 14
v_gene: TRBV9
j_gene: TRBJ2-2
CDR3nt: TGTGCCAGCAGCGGGAGGAGGGTGACCGGGGAGCTGTTTTTT
CDR3aa: CASSGRRVTGELFF

abundance: NA
d_gene: TRBD2
len: 16
v_gene: TRBV9
j_gene: TRBJ2-7
CDR3nt: TGTGCCAGCAGCGTAGCTGTCGGGGGGGCAATCTACGAGCAGTACTTC
CDR3aa: CASSVAVGGAIYEQYF

abundance: NA
d_gene: TRBD2
len: 18
v_gene: TRBV27
j_gene: TRBJ2-2
CDR3nt: TGTGCCAGCAGTTTATCGTTGTTAGCGGGAGGCTCCACCGGGGAGCTGTTTTTT
CDR3aa: CASSLSLLAGGSTGELFF

abundance: NA
d_gene: TRBD1
len: 14
v_gene: TRBV7-9
j_gene: TRBJ1-1
CDR3nt: TGTGCCAGCAGCCGCCTAACAGGGGACACTGAAGCTTTCTTT
CDR3aa: CASSRLTGDTEAFF

abundance: NA
d_gene: NA
len: 15
v_gene: TRBV3-1/TRBV3-2
j_gene: TRBJ1-1
CDR3nt: TGTGCCAGCAGCCTTCGTTATAAGAGCGGCACTGAAGCTTTCTTT
CDR3aa: CASSLRYKSGTEAFF

abundance: NA
d_gene: TRBD1
len: 14
v_gene: TRBV13
j_gene: TRBJ1-4
CDR3nt: TGTGCCAGCTCTTATGACAGGGCGAATGAAAAACTGTTTTTT
CDR3aa: CASSYDRANEKLFF